The 23 T cell receptor delta chains below all came from one sample that was sequenced in a study of gamma-delta chains in newborns, infants, children. TCRdb reapplied CATT to the reads. The repertoire holds more than 4,500 delta-chain clones, about 2.9% seen once, with roughly an eighth in the top ten. Sequencing input: blood. The receptor set was obtained from a child who was a newborn, infant or young child, either healthy, febrile or measles-vaccinated (not recorded which).

This clone occurred a few times. The chain couples TRDV2 to TRDJ3; 8 nucleotides align to TRDD3. The CDR3 loop spans 19 amino acids. Germline-derived CDR1 and CDR2 are GEAIGNYY and EKD. The V segment lost 0 bases and the J segment 0 bases; nucleotides outside the gene matches: 6. The DNA of the CDR3 is TGTGCCTGTGACACCATCTGGGGGACGAGCTCCTGGGACACCCGACAGATGTTTTTC. It translates to CACDTIWGTSSWDTRQMFF.

The J gene is TRDJ3, the V gene TRDV2; 13 bases fit TRDD3. V dropped 3 bases and J dropped 2; count of bases not matched to a gene: 3. Germline values: CDR1 GEAIGNYY, CDR2 EKD. The CDR3 is 18 amino acids. CDR3 region: CACDLLGDTAWDTRQMFF. The CDR3 DNA reads as TGTGCCTGTGACCTACTGGGGGATACGGCCTGGGACACCCGACAGATGTTTTTC.

The rearrangement links TRDV1 to TRDJ1; D might be TRDD3 (5 bases). CDR1 and CDR2 from the germline V gene are TSWWSYY and QGS. The CDR3 is made up of 17 amino acids. The ends were cut back, 0 bases at V and 0 bases at J, with 14 bases in the middle. The CDR3 coding sequence is TGTGCTCTTGGGGAACTTGGGTACTGGTCGTACACCGATAAACTCATCTTT. Protein: CALGELGYWSYTDKLIF.

This clone appeared a few times. At one of its ends the junction is not consistent with the germline gene, which may arise from a read error. This specimen includes other DNA sequences encoding the same CDR3. This rearrangement joins TRDV2 to TRDJ1; 13 bases are a match to TRDD3. This CDR3 contains 19 residues. CDR1 is GEAIGNYY and CDR2 is EKD in the germline V gene. The CDR3 nucleotides are TGTGCCTGTGACACCGTCACTACTGGGGGATACGCCTACACCGATAAACTCATCTTC. Translating gives CACDTVTTGGYAYTDKLIF.

J is TRDJ3 and V is TRDV2; 7 nucleotides align to TRDD3. Germline V gene data show CDR1 as GEAIGNYY and CDR2 as EKD. Losses at the gene ends were 2 bases for V and 2 bases for J; bases not matched to a gene: 8. CDR3 length: 18 residues. The CDR3 here is CACDKILGLTWDTRQMFF. The DNA of the CDR3 is TGTGCCTGTGACAAAATACTGGGGCTGACCTGGGACACCCGACAGATGTTTTTC.

The genes are TRDV2 and TRDJ3; no reliable D call. The V gene lost 4 bases and the J gene lost 0 bases, with 12 bases spanning the gap. Germline-derived CDR1 and CDR2 are GEAIGNYY and EKD. The CDR3 loop spans 17 amino acids. Here the CDR3 DNA reads TGTGCCTGTGATACGCCAGTAACCTCCTGGGACACCCGACAGATGTTTTTC. Translation: CACDTPVTSWDTRQMFF.

This clone is termed medium-sized. This sequence may be a read error, since a much larger clone differs from it by one base. At the DNA level, this CDR3 is encoded by other sequences in the same sample as well. The chain couples TRDV2 to TRDJ1, with 8 bases identical to TRDD3. There are 13 residues in the CDR3. J was trimmed by 4 bases and V by 0 bases; bases with no gene match: 0. Per germline, CDR1 GEAIGNYY and CDR2 EKD. The DNA of the CDR3 is TGTGCCTGTGACACCTGGGGGATCGATAAACTCATCTTT. It specifies CACDTWGIDKLIF.

This clone was recorded a few times. The same CDR3 also results from other DNA sequences found in this sample. The chain links TRDV2 to TRDJ3, with 12 bases matching TRDD3. The CDR3 length is 20 residues. CDR1 and CDR2 (germline): GEAIGNYY, EKD. The V and J ends lost 1 base and 0 bases, in that order; junction bases with no gene match: 6. The CDR3 region has the DNA TGTGCCTGTGACACTGTACTGGGGGATACCAGCTCCTGGGACACCCGACAGATGTTTTTC. It encodes CACDTVLGDTSSWDTRQMFF.

V and J are TRDV2 and TRDJ3, with 11 positions matching TRDD3. Germline V gives CDR1 GEAIGNYY, CDR2 EKD. The CDR3 consists of 20 residues. Unmatched junction bases numbered 9, after V lost 0 bases and J lost 3 bases. This CDR3 is CACDTAMGDTRNWDTRQMFF. The CDR3 nucleotides are TGTGCCTGTGACACCGCGATGGGGGATACGCGAAACTGGGACACCCGACAGATGTTTTTC.

The rearrangement links TRDV1 to TRDJ1; D is unclear. CDR3 length equals 14 residues. Germline assignment: CDR1 TSWWSYY and CDR2 QGS. V was cut by 4 bases and J by 0 bases, with 9 bases left in between. In DNA, the CDR3 is TGTGCTCTTGGGGTCACCCCGTACACCGATAAACTCATCTTT. As protein: CALGVTPYTDKLIF.

This clone was detected only a few times. Only one base separates this from a far larger clonotype, so it likely reflects a read error. The chain couples TRDV2 to TRDJ3, with 13 nucleotides matching TRDD3. The CDR3 covers 18 residues. The V and J ends lost 2 bases and 2 bases, in that order; junction bases with no gene match: 2. Germline CDR1 reads GEAIGNYY; CDR2 reads EKD. The CDR3 is CACDSTGGYAWDTRQMFF. CDR3 nucleotide sequence: TGTGCCTGTGACAGTACTGGGGGATACGCCTGGGACACCCGACAGATGTTTTTC.

For this clone: This may be a read error, as it is one base from a much larger clone. The gene calls are TRDV2 and TRDJ3; 8 nucleotides line up with TRDD3. V shed 2 bases and J 0 bases; nucleotides not matched to a gene: 8. Germline V gives CDR1 GEAIGNYY, CDR2 EKD. CDR3 size: 19 residues. The CDR3 DNA reads TGTGCCTGTGACAAAGTACTGGGGGTTAGCTCCTGGGACACCCGACAGATGTTTTTC. Encoded protein: CACDKVLGVSSWDTRQMFF.

V gene TRDV2 combines with J gene TRDJ3; 9 bases fit TRDD3. The trim removed 3 bases at V and 0 bases at J, leaving 5 bases unmatched. The CDR3 runs to 18 residues. Germline V CDR1 and CDR2: GEAIGNYY, EKD. CDR3 sequence reads: CACDYWGKSSWDTRQMFF. Written as DNA, the CDR3 is TGTGCCTGTGACTACTGGGGGAAGAGCTCCTGGGACACCCGACAGATGTTTTTC.

The gene calls are TRDV2 and TRDJ3, with 8 bases matching TRDD3. V lost 2 bases and J lost 0; bases outside the gene matches: 14. CDR3 length: 21 amino acids. Looked up from germline, CDR1 is GEAIGNYY and CDR2 is EKD. DNA of the CDR3: TGTGCCTGTGACAAAGTACTGGGGGCTTCTTTAGGCTCCTGGGACACCCGACAGATGTTTTTC. Translating gives CACDKVLGASLGSWDTRQMFF.

This clone turned up a few times. The chain combines TRDV1 with TRDJ2; 10 bases are a match to TRDD3. The CDR3 has 21 residues. Germline V gene data show CDR1 as TSWWSYY and CDR2 as QGS. Trimming took 3 bases from V and 6 from J; bases not matched to a gene: 22. The CDR3 spells CALGERFPPGVGDTKAAQLFF. The CDR3 DNA sequence: TGTGCTCTTGGGGAGCGATTCCCCCCGGGGGTGGGGGATACAAAGGCAGCACAACTCTTCTTT.

The gene calls are TRDV2 and TRDJ3; possibly TRDD3 for D (6 bases). This CDR3 has 19 amino acids. CDR1 and CDR2 (germline): GEAIGNYY, EKD. Trimming removed 3 bases from V and 0 bases from J, with 17 bases in between. CDR3 amino acids: CACDPGSWGSSWDTRQMFF. DNA for the CDR3: TGTGCCTGTGACCCCGGGAGCTGGGGAAGCTCCTGGGACACCCGACAGATGTTTTTC.

The V gene is uncalled and the J gene is TRDJ1; the D call of TRDD2 is as the table states it, not checked on the DNA. CDR3 size: 16 residues. This chain's CDR3 is CALGIRLRDYTDKLIF. The CDR3 nucleotides read TGTGCTCTTGGGATCCGCCTTCGTGACTACACCGATAAACTCATCTTT.

With regard to this clone: With a far larger clone one base away, a read error is the likely cause. In the same sample, other DNA sequences code for this CDR3. The chain combines TRDV2 with TRDJ3; 11 nucleotides match TRDD3. This CDR3 has 18 residues. V lost 0 bases and J lost 2; bases outside the gene matches: 2. Germline-derived CDR1 and CDR2 are GEAIGNYY and EKD. The CDR3 bases are TGTGCCTGTGACACCATACTGGGGGATACCTGGGACACCCGACAGATGTTTTTC. Protein product: CACDTILGDTWDTRQMFF.

The sample holds a few counts of this clone. The V and J genes are TRDV2 and TRDJ3; 13 nucleotides match TRDD3. The CDR3 has 19 amino acids. V was pared by 1 base and J by 2 bases, with 4 bases of the junction left unmatched. Germline lookup yields CDR1 GEAIGNYY and CDR2 EKD. The CDR3 sequence: CACDTLTGGYAWDTRQMFF. The CDR3 coding sequence is TGTGCCTGTGACACTCTTACTGGGGGATACGCCTGGGACACCCGACAGATGTTTTTC.

This clone was counted between two and nine times. For the CDR3, the DNA is TGTGCCTGTGACACCGTGTCTGTGGGGGGACTCAGCTCCTGGGACACCCGACAGATGTTTTTC. This translates into CACDTVSVGGLSSWDTRQMFF. This rearrangement joins TRDV2 to TRDJ3; maybe TRDD3 (6 bases). Germline CDR1 GEAIGNYY, CDR2 EKD. The CDR3 has 21 residues. With 0 bases removed from V and 0 bases from J, the gap between germline ends came to 20 bases.

This clone appeared a few times. Other DNA sequences in the same sample also yield this CDR3. The chain joins TRDV2 to TRDJ3; no clear D. This CDR3 spans 15 amino acids. V was cut by 0 bases and J by 0 bases, with 2 bases left in between. Germline CDR1 GEAIGNYY, CDR2 EKD. CDR3 loop: CACDTGSWDTRQMFF. DNA of the CDR3: TGTGCCTGTGACACCGGCTCCTGGGACACCCGACAGATGTTTTTC.

This clone was seen only a few times. The chain carries TRDV2 and TRDJ3; possibly TRDD3 for D (6 bases). This CDR3 is built from 20 residues. Germline CDR1 reads GEAIGNYY; CDR2 reads EKD. Deletions cut 0 bases from V and 0 bases from J, with 17 bases between. The CDR3 nucleotides are TGTGCCTGTGACACCGTCGGAGTACTGGGAAGCTCCTGGGACACCCGACAGATGTTTTTC. Translation gives CACDTVGVLGSSWDTRQMFF.

The chain links TRDV2 to TRDJ2; TRDD3 agrees at 13 bases. Losses at the gene ends were 0 bases for V and 4 bases for J; bases not matched to a gene: 7. In germline, CDR1 is GEAIGNYY, CDR2 EKD. This CDR3 region has 18 residues. CDR3 region: CACDTVLGDTFRTAQLFF. DNA of the CDR3: TGTGCCTGTGACACCGTACTGGGGGATACGTTCAGGACAGCACAACTCTTCTTT.